A single sample is the source of the 9 T cell receptor beta chains below, sequenced in a study of blood T cell repertoires in COVID-19. Profiled with immunoSEQ multiplex PCR; TCRdb holds only in-frame clones, not every one. The data show around 160,000 clones, over 70% seen once. Sequencing was performed on PBMCs or T cells enriched from blood (not recorded which). All receptors derive from a woman in her fifties or sixties who had recovered from COVID-19.

The chain uses TRBV27 and TRBJ1-2; D is possibly TRBD1 (6 bases). With 2 bases removed from V and 3 bases from J, the gap between germline ends came to 22 bases. This CDR3 spans 18 amino acids. Germline lookup yields CDR1 MNHEY and CDR2 SMNVEV (reference sequence). CDR3 sequence reads: CASSLRGGGTGWHYGYTF. CDR3 nucleotide sequence: TGTGCCAGCAGTTTAAGGGGAGGGGGGACGGGTTGGCACTATGGCTACACCTTC.

This clone was observed once. The chain joins TRBV19 to TRBJ1-2; TRBD1 is a possible D gene (5 bases). In germline, CDR1 is LNHDA, CDR2 SQIVND (reference sequence). V lost 6 bases and J 6 bases, leaving 17 bases between the germline ends. This CDR3 contains 14 residues. CDR3 DNA: TGTGCCAGTAGCCGCCGGGACTCCGGGGATGGCTACACCTTC. Amino acid sequence: CASSRRDSGDGYTF.

This clone was seen more than once but under ten times. V usage is TRBV11-1 and J usage is TRBJ2-5; the match to TRBD2 covers 9 bases. The trim removed 2 bases at V and 1 base at J, leaving 5 bases unmatched. The germline CDR1 and CDR2 sequences are SGHAT and FQDESV (reference sequence). There are 16 residues in the CDR3. CDR3 sequence (DNA): TGTGCCAGCAGCTTAATGAGCGGGGGGCCCCAAGAGACCCAGTACTTC. Amino acid sequence: CASSLMSGGPQETQYF.

The CDR3 DNA follows: TGTGCCAGCAGCTCCTCATTGATGACAAACACAGATACGCAGTATTTT. This codes for CASSSSLMTNTDTQYF. V gene TRBV11-2 combines with J gene TRBJ2-3; the D is unclear. Germline V gene data show CDR1 as SGHAT and CDR2 as FQNNGV. V dropped 4 bases and J dropped 2 bases, with 16 bases sitting between them. The CDR3 contains 16 residues.

This sequence joins TRBV5-4 and TRBJ1-1; a possible D gene is TRBD1 (6 bases). The CDR3 is 13 amino acids. V lost 2 bases and J lost 4, with 9 bases in between. Per the germline V gene, CDR1 is SGHNT and CDR2 is YYREEE (reference sequence). DNA of the CDR3: TGTGCCAGCAGCTTCTTAGGGGGCACTGAAGCTTTCTTT. This encodes CASSFLGGTEAFF. Filled out from reference TRBV5-4 and TRBJ1-1, the complete variable domain reads ETGVTQSPTHLIKTRGQQVTLRCSSQSGHNTVSWYQQALGQGPQFIFQYYREEENGRGNFPPRFSGLQFPNYSSELNVNALELDDSALYLCASSFLGGTEAFFGQGTRLTVV.

J is TRBJ2-5 and V is TRBV7-2, with 7 bases that match TRBD1. Germline V lookup: CDR1 SGHTA, CDR2 FQGNSA. The V gene end was trimmed by 5 bases and the J gene end by 8 bases; junction bases not matched to a gene: 8. This CDR3 spans 13 amino acids. The CDR3 loop is CASSATGVETQYF. Written as DNA, the CDR3 is TGTGCCAGCAGCGCTACAGGGGTGGAAACCCAGTACTTC.

For this clone: The germline gene is not matched at one end of the junction; a read error may be the cause. The rearrangement uses TRBV14 and TRBJ2-3, with a possible D match to TRBD2 (5 bases). Germline CDR1 is SGHDN and CDR2 is FVKESK. CDR3 length: 15 amino acids. CDR3 nucleotide sequence: TGTGCCAGCAGACAAGGAGGCAGCCGCACAGATACGCAGTATTTT. Its protein is CASRQGGSRTDTQYF.

This clone came up once. The rearrangement links TRBV9 to TRBJ2-5, with 14 bases lining up with TRBD2. The CDR3 totals 17 residues. CDR1 is SGDLS, CDR2 YYNGEE, per germline. With 4 bases clipped from V and 1 base from J, the junction kept 6 bases outside the gene matches. The chain's CDR3 is CASSSGTSGGVQETQYF. The CDR3 bases are TGTGCCAGCAGCTCCGGGACTAGCGGGGGAGTCCAAGAGACCCAGTACTTC.

The chain recombines TRBV6-5 with TRBJ1-1; the D gene is possibly TRBD1 (6 bases). The germline V and J ends were trimmed by 3 bases and 1 base, with 15 bases remaining between them. The CDR3 loop spans 16 amino acids. CDR1 and CDR2 (germline): MNHEY, SVGAGI. The CDR3 reads CASSYGVGRGNTEAFF. The CDR3, as DNA: TGTGCCAGCAGTTATGGCGTCGGCAGGGGGAACACTGAAGCTTTCTTT.